This T cell receptor beta chain was identified during a study of T-cell memory formation after mild COVID-19. TCRdb ran MiXCR on the 5' RACE reads and lists one entry per CDR3 protein. The table includes more than 250,000 distinct CDR3 sequences, 16% detected once. The CDR3 spans 14 residues. Looked up from germline, CDR1 is SEHNR and CDR2 is FQNEAQ (reference sequence). Deletions cut 0 bases from V and 4 bases from J, with 9 bases between. The chain is built from TRBV7-9 and TRBJ1-2; D remains unclear. This TCR was recovered from a man aged 18 to 29 who had mild COVID-19 (a few samples of this study predate the infection). Cell type and time point are not known. Material for sequencing was PBMCs or a T cell subset sorted from them (not recorded which). Here the CDR3 reads CASSLAAGPYGYTF. CDR3 bases: TGTGCCAGCAGCTTAGCAGCCGGCCCCTATGGCTACACCTTC.